The rows below give T cell receptor beta chains drawn from one sample of a study of OX40 agonist ivuxolimab in advanced cancers. Sequenced by immunoSEQ multiplex PCR; TCRdb stores in-frame clones only, minus some. Counted here are about 43,000 clones, more than 75% occurring once; the ten biggest clones make up 14% to 15%. The source material was CD4+ or CD8+ T cells sorted from blood, sampled in a trial of the OX40 agonist ivuxolimab. The receptors stem from an adult with an advanced solid tumor such as melanoma, head and neck, liver or kidney cancer. The CDR3 runs from the conserved cysteine through the conserved F or W. Each record gives: V gene, J gene, D gene, clone size, CDR3 DNA, CDR3 protein. The D gene is left open where the match is weak. A row's size may be missing; if present it is once, few, many or a size class.

TRBV9	TRBJ2-7	NA	NA	TGTGCCAGCAGCTCCCGGGGACGGGAGGAGCAGTACTTC	CASSSRGREEQYF
TRBV6-1	TRBJ1-2	TRBD1	NA	TGTGCCAGCAGCCTCATGACAGGGGACTATGGCTACACCTTC	CASSLMTGDYGYTF
TRBV28	TRBJ1-2	NA	NA	TGTGCCAGCAGGGCGGGACTGGAGGGCTACACCTTC	CASRAGLEGYTF
TRBV23-1	TRBJ1-2	NA	NA	TGCGCCAGCAGTCAATCGGCCGTTTGTCTAGGCTACACCTTC	CASSQSAVCLGYTF
TRBV7-9	TRBJ2-7	NA	NA	TGTGCCAGCAGCCCAGGAGTGTCCTACGAGCAGTACTTC	CASSPGVSYEQYF
TRBV30	TRBJ1-1	NA	NA	TGTGCCTGGACCGCCCCCCGGGATAGGCCTGAAGCTTTCTTT	CAWTAPRDRPEAFF
TRBV7-6	TRBJ1-1	NA	NA	TGTGCCAGCAGCTTATATCCCCCTAACACTGAAGCTTTCTTT	CASSLYPPNTEAFF
TRBV27	TRBJ2-7	NA	few	TGTGCCAGCAGTTTATCTGTCGGGTTGGGGCAGTACTTC	CASSLSVGLGQYF
TRBV9	TRBJ2-7	NA	NA	TGTGCCAGCAGCCCCGGCACGACCTACGAGCAGTACTTC	CASSPGTTYEQYF
TRBV4-1	TRBJ2-1	TRBD1	NA	TGCGCCAGCAGCCGGAAGACAGGGGACAGCTCCTACAATGAGCAGTTCTTC	CASSRKTGDSSYNEQFF
TRBV7-6	TRBJ2-4	NA	few	TGTGCCAGCAGTTTCCTCAGTGGGGATCTAGCCAAAAACATTCAGTACTTC	CASSFLSGDLAKNIQYF
TRBV4-1	TRBJ1-1	NA	NA	TGCGCCAGCAGCCAAGGACTTCAGGGGAGCACTGAAGCTTTCTTT	CASSQGLQGSTEAFF
TRBV27	TRBJ1-1	NA	NA	TGTGCCAGCAGTGCGGACAGCTACACTGAAGCTTTCTTT	CASSADSYTEAFF
TRBV10-3	TRBJ2-1	TRBD2	NA	TGTGCCATCAGTGAGTCTGCTAGCGGGGGAGGGAATGAGCAGTTCTTC	CAISESASGGGNEQFF
TRBV7-8	TRBJ2-7	NA	large	TGTGCCAGTGCCAGTTACGGCCCCGGCTACGAGCAGTACTTC	CASASYGPGYEQYF
TRBV11-2	TRBJ2-7	NA	NA	TGTGCCAGCAGCTTAGGTCAGACCTACGAGCAGTACTTC	CASSLGQTYEQYF
TRBV4-1	TRBJ1-2	NA	NA	TGCGCCAGCAGCCAAGATCGATACAGTTTCAACTATGGCTACACCTTC	CASSQDRYSFNYGYTF
TRBV29-1	TRBJ2-1	NA	NA	TGCAGCGTTGTCGAATGGAATGAGCAGTTCTTC	CSVVEWNEQFF
TRBV7-6	TRBJ2-1	TRBD1	NA	TGTGCCAGCAGCTTAGCGATGACAGGGGTGGTTGAGCAGTTCTTC	CASSLAMTGVVEQFF
TRBV6-5	TRBJ2-7	NA	NA	TGTGCCAGCAGTTACGGCGGGGGCACCTACGAGCAGTACTTC	CASSYGGGTYEQYF
TRBV9	TRBJ2-7	NA	NA	TGTGCCAGCAGCGCAGGGTTGGGCTACGAGCAGTACTTC	CASSAGLGYEQYF
TRBV7-9	TRBJ1-1	TRBD1	NA	TGTGCCAGCAGCTCCTTTTTCGACAGGGTCGAAACTGAAGCTTTCTTT	CASSSFFDRVETEAFF
TRBV5-4	TRBJ2-1	TRBD2	NA	TGTGCCAGCAGCTTGGTAGCGGGAGATAACAATGAGCAGTTCTTC	CASSLVAGDNNEQFF
TRBV5-1	TRBJ1-1	NA	NA	TGCGCCAGCAGCTTGGGGGATACTGAAGCTTTCTTT	CASSLGDTEAFF
TRBV10-2	TRBJ1-4	NA	NA	TGCGCCAGCAGTGATCCCCTTTGGGGCGGGAGAGCTAATGAAAAACTGTTTTTT	CASSDPLWGGRANEKLFF
TRBV9	TRBJ1-5	TRBD1	NA	TGTGCCAGCAGCGTAGGTGGGACAGGCCATCAGCCCCAGCATTTT	CASSVGGTGHQPQHF
TRBV27	TRBJ1-2	NA	NA	TGTGCCAGCAGTAGCTTACAGGGACTCAACTATGGCTACACCTTC	CASSSLQGLNYGYTF
TRBV6-5	TRBJ2-7	TRBD1	NA	TGTGCCAGCAGTTACCAGGGACAGTCCTACGAGCAGTACTTC	CASSYQGQSYEQYF
TRBV29-1	TRBJ2-1	TRBD2	NA	TGCAGCTCTCGGGAGGGGTACAATGAGCAGTTCTTC	CSSREGYNEQFF
TRBV4-1	TRBJ2-7	NA	NA	TGCGCCAGCAGCCAAGGGGGCACCTACGAGCAGTACTTC	CASSQGGTYEQYF
TRBV6-5	TRBJ1-2	TRBD1	NA	TGTGCCAGCAACACAGGGGGCCCTAACTATGGCTACACCTTC	CASNTGGPNYGYTF
TRBV30	TRBJ1-3	NA	NA	TGTGCCTGGAGTGTTAGCTACTCTGGAAACACCATATATTTT	CAWSVSYSGNTIYF
TRBV28	TRBJ2-7	NA	NA	TGTGCCAGCAGTTTTATCCCTCTGGCAACGGGAGAGCAGTACTTC	CASSFIPLATGEQYF
TRBV18	TRBJ2-3	TRBD2	NA	TGTGCCAGCTCAGGATTAGCGGGAAGCACAGATACGCAGTATTTT	CASSGLAGSTDTQYF
TRBV15	TRBJ1-2	NA	NA	TGTGCCACCAGCAGTCCCGAATTAGGGGCTTACTATGGCTACACCTTC	CATSSPELGAYYGYTF
TRBV11-2	TRBJ1-5	NA	NA	TGTGCCAGCAGCTTTAGCGGGGACCTTAATCAGCCCCAGCATTTT	CASSFSGDLNQPQHF
TRBV14	TRBJ2-1	TRBD2	NA	TGTGCCAGCAGCCAAGGGACTAGCGGGAGCTCCTACAATGAGCAGTTCTTC	CASSQGTSGSSYNEQFF
TRBV4-1	TRBJ2-2	NA	NA	TGCGCCAGCAAACCCGGGGGCGGGGAAGTCACCGGGGAGCTGTTTTTT	CASKPGGGEVTGELFF
TRBV19	TRBJ2-1	NA	NA	TGTGCCAGTAGTATAGTCCCGGTTCAGGAGGGGGCCTACAATGAGCAGTTCTTC	CASSIVPVQEGAYNEQFF
TRBV10-1	TRBJ1-5	NA	NA	TGCGCCAGCAGTGAGTCGATAGTCAATGTTCATCAGCCCCAGCATTTT	CASSESIVNVHQPQHF
TRBV9	TRBJ1-2	NA	NA	TGTGCCAGCAGCGCTACCGGTGGCGGCCTAGGTGGCTACACCTTC	CASSATGGGLGGYTF